The clone carrying this T cell receptor beta chain appeared a few times. Its antigen is not identified. This sample is part of a study of cytomegalovirus exposure and HLA in healthy donors. General study findings and limits: Being productive about 87% or about 30% of the time was typical of most TCR beta V segments in an earlier analysis.

It was with 60 Vbeta and 13 Jbeta primers that the PCR ran. The assay was immunoSEQ multiplex PCR, and TCRdb's table has in-frame clones only and misses some. The sample shows over 110,000 clones, around 78% of them seen only once. The germline V gene has CDR1 MNHEY and CDR2 SVGAGI. Trimming removed 8 bases at V and 5 bases at J, with 13 bases between. The CDR3 totals 13 residues. This TCR was recovered from a middle-aged woman in good health and CMV-seropositive. The source material was PBMCs. This chain uses TRBV6-5 with TRBJ1-5; no clear D. CDR3 sequence reads: CASGGGFDQPQHF. CDR3 DNA: TGTGCCAGCGGAGGTGGGTTTGATCAGCCCCAGCATTTT.